What follows are 14 T cell receptor beta chains derived from one specimen sequenced in a study of blood T cell repertoires in COVID-19. Only in-frame clones appear in the TCRdb table, and some are missing; sequencing was by immunoSEQ multiplex PCR. The table has a few hundred thousand clones, 80% to 90% seen once. Material: peripheral blood. These receptors were taken from a man between 25 and 39 years old with active or convalescent COVID-19.

The chain uses TRBV4-1 and TRBJ1-1; D ambiguous. Trimming stripped 4 bases from V and 4 bases from J, with 13 bases between. Per the germline V gene, CDR1 is MGHRA and CDR2 is YSYEKL. The length of the CDR3 is 14 residues. CDR3 in amino acids: CASSPGFGFTEAFF. The CDR3 nucleotides are TGCGCCAGCAGCCCGGGTTTTGGGTTCACTGAAGCTTTCTTT.

The chain has TRBV9 and TRBJ1-5, with D maybe TRBD1 (6 bases). Trimming removed 4 bases at V and 7 bases at J, with 18 bases between. This CDR3 is built from 15 residues. CDR1 SGDLS and CDR2 YYNGEE come from the germline V gene. As DNA, the CDR3 is TGTGCCAGCAGCCTCACAGGACAGATCGGCCAGCCCCAGCATTTT. This translates into CASSLTGQIGQPQHF.

This chain links TRBV6-5 with TRBJ1-1, with 7 bases identical to TRBD1. The CDR3 is 12 amino acids. Germline V gives CDR1 MNHEY, CDR2 SVGAGI. The junction had 6 bases not matched to a gene; V was cut back by 5 bases and J by 9 bases. The CDR3 is CASSNLQGQAFF. The CDR3 DNA reads TGTGCCAGCAGTAACCTACAGGGGCAAGCTTTCTTT.

The genes are TRBV11-2 and TRBJ2-7; 13 nucleotides agree with TRBD2. J lost 0 bases, V lost 5 bases, and 4 bases had no gene match. CDR1 and CDR2 (germline): SGHAT, FQNNGV. This CDR3 comprises 16 residues. CDR3 nucleotide sequence: TGTGCCAGCAGCATCGGGACTAGCGGGGTCTCCTACGAGCAGTACTTC. Translation: CASSIGTSGVSYEQYF.

The chain combines TRBV30 with TRBJ1-5; TRBD1 matches at 9 bases. The CDR3 has 14 residues. Per the germline V gene, CDR1 is GTSNPN and CDR2 is SVGIG (reference sequence). V was pared by 5 bases and J by 11 bases, with 13 bases of the junction left unmatched. The DNA of the CDR3 is TGTGCCTGGGCGGGGGGACAGGGTGAAGTGGCCCAGCATTTT. This translates into CAWAGGQGEVAQHF. Looking up the rest from reference TRBV30 and TRBJ1-5 gives the full variable domain: SQTIHQWPATLVQPVGSPLSLECTVEGTSNPNLYWYRQAAGRGLQLLFYSVGIGQISSEVPQNLSASRPQDRQFILSSKKLLLSDSGFYLCAWAGGQGEVAQHFGDGTRLSIL.

This clone came up a few times. This chain uses TRBV9 with TRBJ2-1, with a weak D call TRBD2 (5 bases). CDR1 and CDR2 from the germline V gene are SGDLS and YYNGEE. CDR3 length: 14 amino acids. V shed 0 bases and J shed 7 bases, with 11 bases lying between them. The CDR3 is CASSVAEGWNEQFF. CDR3 DNA sequence: TGTGCCAGCAGCGTAGCTGAGGGATGGAATGAGCAGTTCTTC. The full variable domain, with the rest looked up from reference TRBV9 and TRBJ2-1, is DSGVTQTPKHLITATGQRVTLRCSPRSGDLSVYWYQQSLDQGLQFLIQYYNGEERAKGNILERFSAQQFPDLHSELNLSSLELGDSALYFCASSVAEGWNEQFFGPGTRLTVL.

The rearrangement joins TRBV29-1 to TRBJ2-4; 7 bases are a match to TRBD1. Germline V gene data show CDR1 as SQVTM and CDR2 as ANQGSEA. This CDR3 has 13 amino acids. The ends lost 6 bases at V and 6 bases at J; junction bases unmatched: 8. The CDR3 sequence is CSVRQGPRNIQYF. The CDR3 nucleotides read TGCAGCGTCCGACAGGGCCCTCGAAACATTCAGTACTTC.

This clone was seen once. The V call is TRBV4-2, the J call TRBJ2-5; 10 bases are a match to TRBD2. Germline CDR1 is LGHNA and CDR2 is YNFKEQ. The CDR3 sequence is 17 residues long. With V trimmed by 0 bases and J by 4 bases, 8 bases remained unmatched. For the CDR3, the DNA is TGTGCCAGCAGCCAAGAAGCTAGCGGGGGAAGTGGAGAGACCCAGTACTTC. Its translation is CASSQEASGGSGETQYF.

The chain links TRBV11-2 to TRBJ1-4, with a tentative D call TRBD1 (5 bases). The germline V gene encodes CDR1 SGHAT and CDR2 FQNNGV. The CDR3 covers 14 residues. The germline V and J ends were trimmed by 4 bases and 7 bases, with 13 bases remaining between them. Here the CDR3 DNA reads TGTGCCAGCAGCTCCGTGGGGACTTTTGAAAAACTGTTTTTT. Translating gives CASSSVGTFEKLFF.

The chain combines TRBV7-8 with TRBJ2-2, with 7 bases aligning to TRBD1. Germline values: CDR1 SGHVS, CDR2 FQNEAQ. V lost 6 bases to trimming and J lost 2 bases; unmatched junction nucleotides: 18. The CDR3 totals 19 residues. The CDR3 nucleotides are TGTGCCAGCAGTCCTGACAGGGTACAAAAAAAATTCAACACCGGGGAGCTGTTTTTT. It specifies CASSPDRVQKKFNTGELFF.

In this sample, this clone turned up a few times. The chain is built from TRBV6-5 and TRBJ1-1, with TRBD1 matching 9 bases. Germline V CDR1 and CDR2: MNHEY, SVGAGI. V lost 6 bases, J lost 5 bases, and 4 bases stayed unmatched. The CDR3 is 13 amino acids. The CDR3 sequence: CASRDRGRTEAFF. CDR3 nucleotides: TGTGCCAGCAGAGACAGGGGGAGGACTGAAGCTTTCTTT.

The genes are TRBV29-1 and TRBJ2-7; a weak D match, TRBD2 (5 bases). The CDR3 spans 12 residues. Germline CDR1 is SQVTM and CDR2 is ANQGSEA. Trimming cost V 5 bases and J 4 bases, with 12 bases left between them. CDR3 nucleotides: TGCAGCGTTCGCGAGGGTACGTACGAGCAGTACTTC. Amino acids: CSVREGTYEQYF.

The chain joins TRBV7-3 to TRBJ2-3; TRBD2 matches 8 bases. The CDR3 totals 15 residues. CDR1 and CDR2 from the germline V gene are SGHTA and FQGTGA. The V segment lost 3 bases and the J segment 3 bases; nucleotides outside the gene matches: 5. The DNA for the CDR3 is TGTGCCAGCAGCTTTTCGACGGGGGGGACAGATACGCAGTATTTT. Protein product: CASSFSTGGTDTQYF.

V usage is TRBV25-1 and J usage is TRBJ2-7, with 9 bases that match TRBD2. Germline CDR1 MGHDK, CDR2 SYGVNS. CDR3 size: 16 residues. V lost 1 base, J lost 4 bases, and 8 bases stayed unmatched. The CDR3 region has the DNA TGTGCCAGCAGTGAATTGGGTAGCGGGGGTAGGTACGAGCAGTACTTC. Encoded protein: CASSELGSGGRYEQYF.